These 25 T cell receptor beta chains were all obtained from the same sample, sequenced in a study of cytomegalovirus exposure and HLA in healthy donors. 13 Jbeta primers and 60 Vbeta primers were used for the PCR. Clones were read by immunoSEQ multiplex PCR, and TCRdb kept only the in-frame ones, dropping some. The data contain some 83,000 clones, about four fifths of them singletons. Sample: PBMCs. The receptors stem from a man between 60 and 75 years old in good health and CMV-seronegative.

This rearrangement joins TRBV30 to TRBJ1-2; the match to TRBD1 covers 7 bases. The ends lost 7 bases at V and 4 bases at J; junction bases unmatched: 15. Germline V CDR1 and CDR2: GTSNPN, SVGIG (reference sequence). This CDR3 contains 15 residues. The CDR3 DNA reads TGTGCCTCCCGCCTTCGGGACAGTTCCCTCTATGGCTACACCTTC. Protein product: CASRLRDSSLYGYTF.

The chain combines TRBV19 with TRBJ2-7; 7 bases match TRBD1. The CDR3 is 14 amino acids. The ends lost 5 bases at V and 2 bases at J; junction bases unmatched: 6. CDR1 is LNHDA, CDR2 SQIVND, per germline (reference sequence). The CDR3 loop is CASSLGTEPYEQYF. The DNA for the CDR3 is TGTGCCAGTAGTCTGGGGACAGAGCCCTACGAGCAGTACTTC.

This clone has at least ten counts. The rearrangement uses TRBV6-1 and TRBJ1-3; D is undetermined. Germline V gene data show CDR1 as MNHNS and CDR2 as SASEGT. V lost 1 base, J lost 0 bases, and 7 bases lay in between. The CDR3 covers 15 residues. Here the CDR3 reads CASSEVVASGNTIYF. CDR3 DNA: TGTGCCAGCAGTGAAGTGGTAGCCTCTGGAAACACCATATATTTT.

This chain uses TRBV19 with TRBJ1-1; D is unclear. Per germline, CDR1 LNHDA and CDR2 SQIVND (reference sequence). This CDR3 contains 13 residues. Between the trimmed V and J ends, which lost 10 bases and 4 bases, there was a span of 16 bases. The CDR3 protein is CATLHSAGTEAFF. The CDR3 coding sequence is TGTGCCACCCTACACTCCGCGGGCACTGAAGCTTTCTTT.

This chain joins TRBV5-4 and TRBJ1-4, with 9 bases that match TRBD1. The V and J ends lost 1 base and 6 bases, in that order; junction bases with no gene match: 4. The CDR3 is made up of 15 amino acids. Germline CDR1 reads SGHNT; CDR2 reads YYREEE (reference sequence). Written as DNA, the CDR3 is TGTGCCAGCAGCTTGACAGGGGGCGGTTATGAAAAACTGTTTTTT. Amino acids: CASSLTGGGYEKLFF.

This chain joins TRBV19 and TRBJ1-2, with D possibly TRBD1 on 6 matching bases. The V end lost 10 bases, the J end lost 3 bases, and 21 bases lay between the germline ends. Germline values: CDR1 LNHDA, CDR2 SQIVND (reference sequence). The CDR3 is made up of 15 amino acids. The CDR3 protein is CATQDSTGPYYGYTF. The CDR3 nucleotides read TGTGCCACCCAGGACAGTACGGGGCCATACTATGGCTACACCTTC.

This chain connects TRBV6-5 to TRBJ2-1, with 10 positions matching TRBD2. This CDR3 spans 13 amino acids. The V gene end was trimmed by 5 bases and the J gene end by 9 bases; junction bases not matched to a gene: 4. Germline CDR1 is MNHEY and CDR2 is SVGAGI. The CDR3 spells CASSKLAGSEQFF. The CDR3 coding sequence is TGTGCCAGCAGTAAACTAGCGGGGAGTGAGCAGTTCTTC.

V gene TRBV5-1 combines with J gene TRBJ2-1; D possibly corresponds to TRBD2 (5 bases). V was clipped by 2 bases and J by 4 bases, with 13 bases between them. Germline lookup yields CDR1 SGHRS and CDR2 YFSETQ. This CDR3 contains 15 residues. The CDR3 spells CASSFSRTGYNEQFF. The CDR3 DNA follows: TGCGCCAGCAGCTTTTCTCGAACGGGGTACAATGAGCAGTTCTTC.

The chain joins TRBV9 to TRBJ2-7, with 8 positions matching TRBD2. The CDR3 spans 15 residues. Trimming removed 2 bases from V and 0 bases from J; junction bases left unmatched: 4. The germline V gene encodes CDR1 SGDLS and CDR2 YYNGEE. CDR3: CASSVGGGNSYEQYF. The DNA for the CDR3 is TGTGCCAGCAGCGTTGGCGGGGGGAACTCCTACGAGCAGTACTTC.

This clone occurred a few times. The chain joins TRBV9 to TRBJ1-1; maybe TRBD1 (5 bases). CDR3 length: 13 amino acids. Germline V gene data show CDR1 as SGDLS and CDR2 as YYNGEE. Trimming cost V 2 bases and J 1 base, with 6 bases left between them. This CDR3 reads CASSVTGNTEAFF. The CDR3 DNA is TGTGCCAGCAGCGTTACAGGGAACACTGAAGCTTTCTTT.

The genes are TRBV7-9 and TRBJ1-1; 7 positions match TRBD1. Germline V gene sequence: CDR1 SEHNR, CDR2 FQNEAQ (reference sequence). V lost 5 bases, J lost 9 bases, and 6 bases stayed unmatched. The CDR3 sequence is 12 residues long. The CDR3 region is CASSIWTGQAFF. DNA of the CDR3: TGTGCCAGCAGCATTTGGACAGGCCAAGCTTTCTTT.

V gene TRBV7-9 combines with J gene TRBJ2-1; TRBD2 matches at 9 bases. CDR3 length equals 15 residues. Germline V gives CDR1 SEHNR, CDR2 FQNEAQ (reference sequence). The J segment lost 9 bases and the V segment lost 3 bases, leaving 9 bases of the junction unmatched. The CDR3 protein is CASSFVGGGAIEQFF. The CDR3 nucleotides read TGTGCCAGCAGCTTTGTGGGCGGGGGGGCAATTGAGCAGTTCTTC.

V usage is TRBV5-6 and J usage is TRBJ1-1, with D uncertain. V was cut by 4 bases and J by 0 bases, with 16 bases left in between. Germline values: CDR1 SGHDT, CDR2 YYEEEE. The CDR3 runs 16 residues. The CDR3 nucleotides read TGTGCCAGCAGCCAAGTTGCGGGTACCCTGAACACTGAAGCTTTCTTT. Translated: CASSQVAGTLNTEAFF.

V is TRBV13 and J is TRBJ1-2; D might be TRBD1 (6 bases). The V and J ends lost 5 bases and 3 bases respectively, with 16 bases between them. The germline CDR1 and CDR2 sequences are PRHDT and FYEKMQ (reference sequence). The CDR3 extends over 15 amino acids. The CDR3 is CASSPGQKKYYGYTF. CDR3 nucleotide sequence: TGTGCCAGCAGCCCTGGACAGAAGAAGTACTATGGCTACACCTTC.

The V gene is TRBV20-1, the J gene TRBJ2-7, with D unclear. Looked up from germline, CDR1 is DFQATT and CDR2 is SNEGSKA (reference sequence). The CDR3 runs 11 residues. Deletions cut 6 bases from V and 2 bases from J, with 8 bases between. CDR3 residues: CSALLTYEQYF. In nucleotides, the CDR3 is TGCAGTGCCCTTCTAACCTACGAGCAGTACTTC.

V is TRBV9 and J is TRBJ1-1; D perhaps matches TRBD1 (5 bases). There are 12 residues in the CDR3. The V end was cut by 4 bases, the J end by 6 bases, with 10 bases between. In germline, CDR1 is SGDLS, CDR2 YYNGEE. The CDR3, as DNA: TGTGCCAGCAGCCCCGGAGGGGCTGAAGCTTTCTTT. Residues: CASSPGGAEAFF.

The table lists this clone with a few counts. This chain links TRBV10-3 with TRBJ1-2; D gene unclear. The V and J ends lost 6 bases and 3 bases respectively, with 14 bases between them. Germline values: CDR1 ENHRY, CDR2 SYGVKD. The CDR3 extends over 14 amino acids. The CDR3 region is CAIRNDLGDYGYTF. CDR3 nucleotide sequence: TGTGCCATCAGAAACGATCTAGGCGACTATGGCTACACCTTC.

The J gene is TRBJ2-3, the V gene TRBV7-3, with a possible D match to TRBD1 (5 bases). Germline lookup yields CDR1 SGHTA and CDR2 FQGTGA. The V end was cut by 5 bases, the J end by 1 base, with 16 bases between. The CDR3 has 16 residues. CDR3 coding DNA: TGTGCCAGCAGCCCAAGTAGGGGCGGAGGCACAGATACGCAGTATTTT. It translates to CASSPSRGGGTDTQYF. The full variable domain, completed using reference TRBV7-3 and TRBJ2-3, is GAGVSQTPSNKVTEKGKYVELRCDPISGHTALYWYRQSLGQGPEFLIYFQGTGAADDSGLPNDRFFAVRPEGSVSTLKIQRTERGDSAVYLCASSPSRGGGTDTQYFGPGTRLTVL.

This chain uses TRBV2 with TRBJ2-7; D perhaps matches TRBD2 (5 bases). The length of the CDR3 is 14 residues. V was cut by 5 bases and J by 5 bases, with 16 bases left in between. Germline V gene sequence: CDR1 SNHLY, CDR2 FYNNEI. Here the CDR3 reads CASSQETSSNEQYF. DNA of the CDR3: TGTGCCAGCAGTCAGGAAACTAGTTCCAACGAGCAGTACTTC.

CDR3 coding DNA: TGTGCCAGCAGTGAAGCTCTGACAGGGGCGGGGGAGACCCAGTACTTC. Translated, it gives CASSEALTGAGETQYF. The J gene is TRBJ2-5, the V gene TRBV6-1; 8 nucleotides align to TRBD1. Germline V lookup: CDR1 MNHNS, CDR2 SASEGT. With V trimmed by 0 bases and J by 5 bases, 8 bases remained unmatched. The length of the CDR3 is 16 residues.

The chain recombines TRBV4-2 with TRBJ2-3; TRBD2 matches 8 bases. CDR1 is LGHNA and CDR2 is YNFKEQ in the germline V gene. The V and J ends lost 0 bases and 2 bases, in that order; junction bases with no gene match: 10. CDR3 length equals 18 residues. The CDR3 is CASSQEMGSGAPTDTQYF. As DNA, the CDR3 is TGTGCCAGCAGCCAAGAGATGGGTAGCGGGGCCCCCACAGATACGCAGTATTTT.

The V and J genes are TRBV5-1 and TRBJ2-1, with 15 nucleotides matching TRBD2. The CDR3 contains 15 residues. Germline V gene data show CDR1 as SGHRS and CDR2 as YFSETQ. V lost 3 bases and J lost 7; bases outside the gene matches: 2. The CDR3, as DNA: TGCGCCAGCAGCTCCGGGACTAGCGGGGGGAATGAGCAGTTCTTC. Its translation: CASSSGTSGGNEQFF. Full variable domain (rest looked up from reference TRBV5-1 and TRBJ2-1): KAGVTQTPRYLIKTRGQQVTLSCSPISGHRSVSWYQQTPGQGLQFLFEYFSETQRNKGNFPGRFSGRQFSNSRSEMNVSTLELGDSALYLCASSSGTSGGNEQFFGPGTRLTVL.

The V call is TRBV7-7, the J call TRBJ2-2, with 11 bases fitting TRBD2. The junction had 6 bases not matched to a gene; V was cut back by 7 bases and J by 5 bases. Germline CDR1 reads SSHAT; CDR2 reads FNYEAQ (reference sequence). The CDR3 contains 15 residues. The CDR3 DNA is TGTGCCAGCATTCCGATAGCGGGGGGGACCGGGGAGCTGTTTTTT. Its protein product is CASIPIAGGTGELFF.

This chain joins TRBV7-7 and TRBJ2-1; TRBD2 might be the D (6 bases). CDR1 and CDR2 (germline): SSHAT, FNYEAQ (reference sequence). The length of the CDR3 is 15 residues. The V end lost 5 bases, the J end lost 2 bases, and 13 bases lay between the germline ends. CDR3: CASSRDPGAYNEQFF. CDR3 sequence (DNA): TGTGCCAGCAGCCGCGACCCGGGGGCCTACAATGAGCAGTTCTTC.

The chain recombines TRBV6-5 with TRBJ2-7; 13 bases match TRBD2. Germline CDR1 reads MNHEY; CDR2 reads SVGAGI. V was clipped by 2 bases and J by 5 bases; unmatched bases: 0. The CDR3 has 14 residues. Written as DNA, the CDR3 is TGTGCCAGCAGTTACGGACTAGCGGGGGACGAGCAGTACTTC. Protein sequence: CASSYGLAGDEQYF.